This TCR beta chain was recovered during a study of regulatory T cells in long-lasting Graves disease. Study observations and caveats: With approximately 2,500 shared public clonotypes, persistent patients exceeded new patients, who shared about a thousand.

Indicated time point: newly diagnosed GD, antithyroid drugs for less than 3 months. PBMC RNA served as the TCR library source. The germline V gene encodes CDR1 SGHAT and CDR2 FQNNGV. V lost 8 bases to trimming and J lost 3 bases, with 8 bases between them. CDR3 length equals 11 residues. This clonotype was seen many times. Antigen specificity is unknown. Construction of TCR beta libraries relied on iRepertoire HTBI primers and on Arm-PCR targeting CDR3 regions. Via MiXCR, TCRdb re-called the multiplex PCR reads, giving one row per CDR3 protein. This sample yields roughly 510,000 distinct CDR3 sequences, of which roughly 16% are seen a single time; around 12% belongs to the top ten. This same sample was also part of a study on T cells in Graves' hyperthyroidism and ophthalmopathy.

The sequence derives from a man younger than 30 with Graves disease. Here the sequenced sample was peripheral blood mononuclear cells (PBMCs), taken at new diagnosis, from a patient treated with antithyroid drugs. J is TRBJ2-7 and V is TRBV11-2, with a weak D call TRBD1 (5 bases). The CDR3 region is CASRRGYEQYF. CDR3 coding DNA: TGTGCCAGCCGAAGGGGCTACGAGCAGTACTTC. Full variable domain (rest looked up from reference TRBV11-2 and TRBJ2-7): EAGVAQSPRYKIIEKRQSVAFWCNPISGHATLYWYQQILGQGPKLLIQFQNNGVVDDSQLPKDRFSAERLKGVDSTLKIQPAKLEDSAVYLCASRRGYEQYFGPGTRLTVT.